This T cell receptor beta chain was sequenced for a study of molecular identifiers for immune sequencing clone quantification (dated by TCRdb to 2016 to 2018). With regard to the full study: In a replicate experiment, RNA from about 20,000 or 100,000 naive CD8 T cells was split into five aliquots, four of which were sequenced. The study was a methods study using CD8 T cells to benchmark molecular-identifier clustering-based TCR repertoire sequencing (MIDCIRS) and TCR RNA copy counting. Overall results and qualifications from the work: When barcode sub-clustering was not used, chimeric consensus sequences inflated TCR diversity, with chimeras reaching as high as 47%. In CMV-specific effector cells, clones with more than 20 RNA copies contained over 99% of molecules, whereas in naive cells such clones contained under 1% of molecules. About three recovered TCR RNA copies per cell were obtained by modeling, versus approximately 10 by digital PCR, implying a capture efficiency of 30% to 35%. Spiked-in Jurkat TCR RNA equal to a single cell's worth was reported to be detectable even within 1,200,000 naive CD8 T cells. Spiked-in Jurkat TCR RNA (about ten copies' worth), which is not part of the donor repertoire, was contained in the naive libraries. Highly expanded clone sizes could be underestimated if identical TCR molecules share a barcode.

Ten or more counts support this clonotype. Its antigen is unknown. The input lacks base qualities; no much larger clone sits a single base away. The CDR3 runs 15 amino acids, cysteine and phenylalanine included. The DNA shown is the 45-base CDR3, in frame from base 1. From a lookup of the germline V gene (reference sequence), CDR1 and CDR2 are MNHEY and SMNVEV. Ends trimmed: V by 3 bases, J by 2 bases; bases unmatched to a gene: 5. Naive CD8 T cell libraries were made from around 20,000 to 1,000,000 sorted cells using 10%, 30% or 50% of purified RNA. On a BD FACSAria II, naive CD8 T cells were FACS-sorted as CD8+CD4-CCR7+CD45RA+ and collected into RLT Plus buffer. Detection sensitivity was tested by spiking Jurkat RNA equal to some 10 TCR copies' worth into samples containing 20,000-1,000,000 naive CD8 T cells. CD8 T cells were enriched with RosetteSep CD8+ T Cell Enrichment Cocktail and Ficoll-Paque, followed by ACK red cell lysis.

The library relied on PCR. For sequencing, an Illumina HiSeq 4000 was employed. Preparation of bulk TCR libraries followed a previously described approach, with the TCR primers listed in Table S5. Purification of total RNA was performed with the Qiagen AllPrep DNA/RNA kit. Before analysis, reads from multiple sequencing runs of the same library were pooled. As for the authors' bioinformatics: Reads were retained only if the reads had an exact TCR constant sequence, and the retained reads were trimmed to 150 nt and grouped according to their 12-nt molecular barcodes. Reads inside each barcode group were sub-clustered using a 15% Levenshtein threshold, and a quality-weighted consensus sequence was constructed for each RNA molecule. Non-functional sequences were excluded, and lower-count sequences lying one edit away from another sequence were also excluded. Barcode sub-clusters with fewer than 20% of the maximum read count were removed, based on fitting two negative binomial distributions. TCRdb reworked the public reads: Q25 trimming with fastp, MiXCR clone assembly, productive beta chains retained. Each entry merges the rows of one CDR3 protein and shows their most common DNA and genes. TCRdb, not the authors, supplied the V and J calls. The sample table lists roughly 12,000 distinct CDR3 sequences, roughly 16% of them with a count of one. The top ten clonotypes cover under 2% of the sample.

Sequenced input: naive CD8+ T cells from blood, with Jurkat cell RNA spiked in. Read against the paper, the sample's cell subset or site label means: FACS-sorted CD8+CD4-CCR7+CD45RA+ naive T cells. The source of this sequence is a human donor in good health. Some libraries in this study had Jurkat cell RNA spiked in. This receptor chain uses TRBV27 and TRBJ1-1, and TRBD1 matches 8 of the central bases. The CDR3 loop reads CASSLSGGANTEAFF. The DNA reads as follows: TGTGCCAGCAGTTTGTCAGGGGGCGCCAACACTGAAGCTTTCTTT.